A selection of T cell receptor beta chains follows, all from one sample in a study of T cell repertoires in cytomegalovirus infection. TCRdb re-called the reads with MiXCR, one entry per CDR3 protein. The sample consists of a few hundred thousand distinct CDR3 sequences, almost 40% of them appearing once. The antigens of these receptors remain unknown. The sample in question was cultured PBMCs, obtained from culture after CMV antigen stimulation. The receptors stem from a human donor in good health (CMV status not recorded). Some clones in this sample may be carry-over from other donors' samples. Both conserved end residues are part of each CDR3. A D gene is named only where the DNA matches it firmly. Only part of the rows carry a size: once, few, many, or a class if the clone is expanded.

d_call,clone_size,v_call,j_call,cdr3_aa,cdr3_nt
-,-,TRBV7-2,TRBJ2-5,CASSLDGRPETQYF,TGTGCCAGCAGCTTAGACGGACGACCGGAGACCCAGTACTTC
-,-,TRBV7-2,TRBJ2-3,CASRRTMTSTDTQYF,TGTGCCAGCAGACGGACAATGACAAGCACAGATACGCAGTATTTT
TRBD2,few,TRBV7-2,TRBJ2-3,CASSFLAGEPDTQYF,TGTGCCAGCAGCTTTCTAGCGGGAGAGCCAGATACGCAGTATTTT
-,-,TRBV27,TRBJ2-1,CASSLGGLGRDEQFF,TGTGCCAGCAGTTTAGGGGGACTTGGCAGAGATGAGCAGTTCTTC
TRBD1,-,TRBV7-9,TRBJ2-2,CASSLAKRTGVGELFF,TGTGCCAGCAGCTTAGCGAAAAGAACAGGGGTCGGGGAGCTGTTTTTT
-,few,TRBV7-8,TRBJ2-7,CASSLEGFGYEQYF,TGTGCCAGCAGCTTAGAGGGTTTCGGGTACGAGCAGTACTTC
-,-,TRBV7-8,TRBJ1-2,CASSLEYHPGASGYTF,TGTGCCAGCAGCTTAGAGTATCACCCAGGGGCTTCTGGCTACACCTTC
TRBD1,-,TRBV19,TRBJ2-3,CASTPRTGWGTDTQYF,TGTGCCAGTACCCCCAGGACAGGATGGGGCACAGATACGCAGTATTTT
TRBD2,few,TRBV7-9,TRBJ2-1,CASSRTSGGDEQFF,TGTGCCAGCAGCCGGACTAGCGGGGGCGATGAGCAGTTCTTC
TRBD2,few,TRBV27,TRBJ2-3,CASSSPLAGVSSDTQYF,TGTGCCAGCAGTTCCCCACTAGCGGGAGTGAGCTCAGATACGCAGTATTTT
-,few,TRBV6-6,TRBJ1-1,CASSSTDGANEAFF,TGTGCCAGCAGTTCCACTGACGGAGCCAATGAAGCTTTCTTT
TRBD2,-,TRBV24-1,TRBJ2-3,CATSDSRRGGAEDTQYF,TGTGCCACCAGTGATTCACGCCGCGGGGGGGCCGAAGATACGCAGTATTTT
TRBD2,-,TRBV20-1,TRBJ2-7,CSARAGRGSYEQYF,TGCAGTGCTAGAGCGGGGCGCGGGAGTTACGAGCAGTACTTC
-,-,TRBV12-3/TRBV12-4,TRBJ1-2,CASRAPGRGYTF,TGTGCCAGCAGAGCCCCGGGGCGAGGCTACACCTTC